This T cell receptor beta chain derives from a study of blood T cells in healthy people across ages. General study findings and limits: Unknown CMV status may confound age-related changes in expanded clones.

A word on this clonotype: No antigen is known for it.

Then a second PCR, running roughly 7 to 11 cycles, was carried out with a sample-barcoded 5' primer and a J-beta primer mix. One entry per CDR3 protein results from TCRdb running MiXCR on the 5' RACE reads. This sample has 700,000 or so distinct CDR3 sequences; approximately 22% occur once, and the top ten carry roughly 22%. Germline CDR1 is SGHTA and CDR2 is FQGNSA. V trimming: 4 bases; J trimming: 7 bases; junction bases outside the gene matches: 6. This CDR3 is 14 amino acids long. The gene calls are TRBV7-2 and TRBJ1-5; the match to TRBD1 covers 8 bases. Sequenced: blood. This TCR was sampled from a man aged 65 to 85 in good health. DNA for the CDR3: TGTGCCAGCAGCTCCCGGACAGGGCAGCAGCCCCAGCATTTT. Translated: CASSSRTGQQPQHF. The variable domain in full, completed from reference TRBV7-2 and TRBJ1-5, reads GAGVSQSPSNKVTEKGKDVELRCDPISGHTALYWYRQSLGQGLEFLIYFQGNSAPDKSGLPSDRFSAERTGGSVSTLTIQRTQQEDSAVYLCASSSRTGQQPQHFGDGTRLSIL.